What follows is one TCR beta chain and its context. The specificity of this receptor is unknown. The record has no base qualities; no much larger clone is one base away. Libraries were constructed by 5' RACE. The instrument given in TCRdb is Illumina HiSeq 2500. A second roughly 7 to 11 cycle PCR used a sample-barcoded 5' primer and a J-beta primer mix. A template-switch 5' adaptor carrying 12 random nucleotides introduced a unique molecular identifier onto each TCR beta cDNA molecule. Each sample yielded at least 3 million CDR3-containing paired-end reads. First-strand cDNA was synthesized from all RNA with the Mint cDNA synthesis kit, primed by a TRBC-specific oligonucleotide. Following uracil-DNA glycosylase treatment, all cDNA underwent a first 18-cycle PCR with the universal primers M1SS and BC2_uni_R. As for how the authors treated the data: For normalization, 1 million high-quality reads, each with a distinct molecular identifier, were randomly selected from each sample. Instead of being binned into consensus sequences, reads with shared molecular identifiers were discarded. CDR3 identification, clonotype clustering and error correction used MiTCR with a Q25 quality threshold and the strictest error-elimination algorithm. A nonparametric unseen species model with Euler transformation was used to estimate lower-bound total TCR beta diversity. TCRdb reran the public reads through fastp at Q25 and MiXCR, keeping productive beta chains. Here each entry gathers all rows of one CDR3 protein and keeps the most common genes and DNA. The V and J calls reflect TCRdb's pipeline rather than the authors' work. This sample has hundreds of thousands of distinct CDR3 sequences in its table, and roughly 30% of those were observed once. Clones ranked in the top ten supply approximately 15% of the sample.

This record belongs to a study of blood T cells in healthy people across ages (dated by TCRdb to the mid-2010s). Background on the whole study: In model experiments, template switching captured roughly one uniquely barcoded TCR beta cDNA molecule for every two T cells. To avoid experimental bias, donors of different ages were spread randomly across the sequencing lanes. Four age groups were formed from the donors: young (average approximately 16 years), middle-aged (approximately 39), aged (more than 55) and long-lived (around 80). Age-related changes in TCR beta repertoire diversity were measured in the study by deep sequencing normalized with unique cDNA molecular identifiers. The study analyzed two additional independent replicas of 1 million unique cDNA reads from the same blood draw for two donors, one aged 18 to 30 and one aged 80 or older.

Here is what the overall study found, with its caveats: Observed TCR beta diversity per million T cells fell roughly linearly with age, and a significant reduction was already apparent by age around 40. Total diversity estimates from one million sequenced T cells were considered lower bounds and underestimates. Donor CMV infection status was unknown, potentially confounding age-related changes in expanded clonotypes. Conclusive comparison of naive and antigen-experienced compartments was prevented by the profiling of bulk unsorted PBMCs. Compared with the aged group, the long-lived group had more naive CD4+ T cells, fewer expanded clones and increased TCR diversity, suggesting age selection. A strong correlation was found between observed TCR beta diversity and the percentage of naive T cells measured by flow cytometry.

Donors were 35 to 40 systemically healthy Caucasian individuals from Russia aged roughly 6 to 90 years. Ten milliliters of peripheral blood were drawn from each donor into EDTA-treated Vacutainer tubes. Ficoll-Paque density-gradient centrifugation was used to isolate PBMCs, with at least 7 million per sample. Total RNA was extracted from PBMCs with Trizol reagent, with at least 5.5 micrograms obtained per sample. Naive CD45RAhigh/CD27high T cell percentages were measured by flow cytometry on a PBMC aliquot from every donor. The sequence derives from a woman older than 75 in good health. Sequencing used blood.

The DNA reads TGCGCCAGCAGCAAAGACAGGGTTAATTCACCCCTCCACTTT. Its protein reads: CASSKDRVNSPLHF. The receptor chain draws on TRBV5-1 and TRBJ1-6, and 7 junction bases match TRBD1. Trimming takes 4 bases off V and 6 bases off J; junction bases not matched to a gene: 4. CDR1 and CDR2, per the germline V gene, are SGHRS and YFSETQ. From its cysteine to its phenylalanine, the CDR3 spans 14 amino acids. Only the CDR3 portion is preserved as DNA: 42 bases, with reading frame beginning at the first base.